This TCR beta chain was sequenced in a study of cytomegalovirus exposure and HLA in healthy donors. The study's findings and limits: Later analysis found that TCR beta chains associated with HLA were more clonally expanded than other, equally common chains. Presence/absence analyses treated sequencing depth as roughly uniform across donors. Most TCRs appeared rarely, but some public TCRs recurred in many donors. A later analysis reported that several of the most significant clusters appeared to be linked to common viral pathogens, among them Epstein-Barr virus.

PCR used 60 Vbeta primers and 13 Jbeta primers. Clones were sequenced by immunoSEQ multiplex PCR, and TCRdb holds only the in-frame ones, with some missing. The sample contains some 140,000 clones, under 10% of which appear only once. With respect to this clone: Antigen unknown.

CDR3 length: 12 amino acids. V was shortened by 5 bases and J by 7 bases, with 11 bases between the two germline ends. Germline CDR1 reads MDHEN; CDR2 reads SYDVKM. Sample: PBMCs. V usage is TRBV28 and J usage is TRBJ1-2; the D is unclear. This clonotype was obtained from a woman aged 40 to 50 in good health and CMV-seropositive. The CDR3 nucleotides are TGTGCCAGCAGTAACCCGCGAAGTGGCTACACCTTC. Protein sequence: CASSNPRSGYTF.